The 14 T cell receptor beta chains below come from one sample, sequenced in a study of cytomegalovirus exposure and HLA in healthy donors (dated by TCRdb to about 2017). The protocol used for the library was the immunoSEQ multiplex PCR assay. The multiplex PCR relied on a mix of 60 forward primers for TCR Vbeta segments and 13 reverse primers for TCR Jbeta segments. TCRdb retrieved this table from immuneACCESS and kept in-frame rearrangements only. Not all clones are present; in checked studies, unresolved V genes account for under half, and no reason is known for the remainder. The sample yields roughly 130,000 clones; over 70% were counted once. Of the sample, roughly 0.87% falls within the top ten clones. The sequenced sample consisted of PBMCs. These receptors all stem from a man aged 18 to 29 in good health and CMV-seronegative.

The genes are TRBV7-2 and TRBJ1-2, with D hard to call. The V and J ends lost 7 bases and 0 bases respectively, with 9 bases between them. CDR1 and CDR2 from the germline V gene are SGHTA and FQGNSA. The CDR3 is 13 amino acids. The CDR3 DNA follows: TGTGCCAGCAACCTTGGCCCTAACTATGGCTACACCTTC. It specifies CASNLGPNYGYTF. The full variable domain, in which reference TRBV7-2 and TRBJ1-2 provide the parts outside the CDR3, is GAGVSQSPSNKVTEKGKDVELRCDPISGHTALYWYRQSLGQGLEFLIYFQGNSAPDKSGLPSDRFSAERTGGSVSTLTIQRTQQEDSAVYLCASNLGPNYGYTFGSGTRLTVV.

The chain recombines TRBV29-1 with TRBJ2-1; no clear D. The CDR3 loop spans 14 amino acids. The ends were cut back, 3 bases at V and 0 bases at J, with 9 bases in the middle. CDR1 is SQVTM, CDR2 ANQGSEA, per germline. CDR3 sequence: CSVDGLSSYNEQFF. Written as DNA, the CDR3 is TGCAGCGTTGACGGGTTGAGCTCCTACAATGAGCAGTTCTTC.

V and J are TRBV11-1 and TRBJ2-7; the D is unclear. The CDR3 totals 11 residues. Germline CDR1 is SGHAT and CDR2 is FQDESV (reference sequence). V dropped 3 bases and J dropped 9 bases, with 9 bases sitting between them. The CDR3 coding sequence is TGTGCCAGCAGCTTGAGTGAGCGGCAGTACTTC. It yields the protein CASSLSERQYF. The complete variable domain, with remaining parts taken from reference TRBV11-1 and TRBJ2-7, reads EAEVAQSPRYKITEKSQAVAFWCDPISGHATLYWYRQILGQGPELLVQFQDESVVDDSQLPKDRFSAERLKGVDSTLKIQPAELGDSAMYLCASSLSERQYFGPGTRLTVT.

CDR3 loop: CASSEYSGMGNEQFF. Here the CDR3 DNA reads TGTGCCAGCAGTGAATATAGCGGTATGGGCAATGAGCAGTTCTTC. This chain connects TRBV2 to TRBJ2-1; weak D call: TRBD2 (6 bases). Germline lookup yields CDR1 SNHLY and CDR2 FYNNEI. The CDR3 has 15 residues. Trimming cost V 2 bases and J 6 bases, with 14 bases left between them.

J is TRBJ1-1 and V is TRBV11-3; TRBD1 agrees at 8 bases. This CDR3 region has 14 residues. Trimming removed 5 bases from V and 2 bases from J; junction bases left unmatched: 4. Germline V CDR1 and CDR2: SGHNT, YENEEA. The DNA for the CDR3 is TGTGCCAGCAGCCTGGGACAGGCTAACACTGAAGCTTTCTTT. Its protein product is CASSLGQANTEAFF.

The chain is built from TRBV7-9 and TRBJ1-3; unclear D gene. This CDR3 is built from 16 residues. Germline V gives CDR1 SEHNR, CDR2 FQNEAQ (reference sequence). Trimming removed 2 bases from V and 0 bases from J, with 11 bases in between. CDR3 loop: CASSLTETYSGNTIYF. The CDR3 bases are TGTGCCAGCAGCTTAACGGAGACGTACTCTGGAAACACCATATATTTT.

The CDR3 DNA is TGTGCCAGCAGCTTAGGTCCTTCTCGCCGGGAGGGTGAGCAGTTCTTC. As protein: CASSLGPSRREGEQFF. The J gene is TRBJ2-1, the V gene TRBV7-2, with 8 bases aligning to TRBD2. The CDR3 has 16 residues. Germline-derived CDR1 and CDR2 are SGHTA and FQGNSA. V dropped 1 base and J dropped 9; count of bases not matched to a gene: 11.

This clone was seen just once. The rearrangement uses TRBV5-1 and TRBJ2-5, with D possibly matching TRBD1 (5 bases). Trimming took 6 bases from V and 4 from J, leaving 13 bases between them. Germline assignment: CDR1 SGHRS and CDR2 YFSETQ. The CDR3 is made up of 13 amino acids. The CDR3 DNA follows: TGCGCCAGCACAGGGTTGTCGGGAGAGACCCAGTACTTC. This gives the protein CASTGLSGETQYF.

The rearrangement joins TRBV5-1 to TRBJ1-1; D gene uncertain. The germline CDR1 and CDR2 sequences are SGHRS and YFSETQ. V was trimmed by 0 bases and J by 2 bases, leaving 8 bases between them. The CDR3 contains 14 residues. CDR3 protein: CASSLARPNTEAFF. For the CDR3, the DNA is TGCGCCAGCAGCTTGGCCAGGCCAAACACTGAAGCTTTCTTT.

This chain joins TRBV7-2 and TRBJ2-7; D might be TRBD1 (6 bases). The germline gives CDR1 SGHTA, CDR2 FQGNSA. V lost 6 bases and J lost 0, with 12 bases in between. The CDR3 extends over 14 amino acids. Here the CDR3 reads CASRQGQYSYEQYF. CDR3 coding DNA: TGTGCCAGCAGACAAGGACAGTACTCCTACGAGCAGTACTTC.

This chain links TRBV5-4 with TRBJ1-4; D not resolved. The V end lost 0 bases, the J end lost 4 bases, and 7 bases lay between the germline ends. This CDR3 spans 14 amino acids. Germline CDR1 is SGHNT and CDR2 is YYREEE (reference sequence). The CDR3: CASSLGAVNEKLFF. Written as DNA, the CDR3 is TGTGCCAGCAGCTTGGGGGCCGTTAATGAAAAACTGTTTTTT.

The CDR3 spells CASSLFKQGLFF. The CDR3 coding sequence is TGTGCCAGCAGCTTATTCAAACAGGGGCTGTTCTTC. This sequence joins TRBV7-9 and TRBJ2-1, with 7 nucleotides matching TRBD1. The CDR3 is made up of 12 amino acids. Trimming removed 2 bases from V and 15 bases from J; junction bases left unmatched: 7. The germline V gene encodes CDR1 SEHNR and CDR2 FQNEAQ (reference sequence).

This chain uses TRBV4-2 with TRBJ2-2; 8 positions match TRBD1. This CDR3 has 16 amino acids. V dropped 4 bases and J dropped 4; count of bases not matched to a gene: 8. CDR1 and CDR2 from the germline V gene are LGHNA and YNFKEQ. In DNA form, the CDR3 reads TGTGCCAGCAGCCCCCAAAATGGACAGGGCACCGGGGAGCTGTTTTTT. It yields the protein CASSPQNGQGTGELFF.

The chain recombines TRBV28 with TRBJ2-5; no reliable D call. There are 11 residues in the CDR3. The germline V gene has CDR1 MDHEN and CDR2 SYDVKM. V lost 5 bases, J lost 4 bases, and 5 bases lay in between. CDR3 nucleotides: TGTGCCAGCAGTCCGGGAGAGACCCAGTACTTC. It yields the protein CASSPGETQYF.